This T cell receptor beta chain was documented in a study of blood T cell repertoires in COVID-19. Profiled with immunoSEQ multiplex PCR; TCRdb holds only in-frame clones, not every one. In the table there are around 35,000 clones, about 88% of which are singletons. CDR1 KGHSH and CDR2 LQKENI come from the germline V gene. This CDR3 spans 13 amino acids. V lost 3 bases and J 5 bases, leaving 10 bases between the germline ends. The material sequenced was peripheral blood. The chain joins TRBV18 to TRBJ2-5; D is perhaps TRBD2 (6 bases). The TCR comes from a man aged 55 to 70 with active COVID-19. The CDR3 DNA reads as TGTGCCAGCTCACCGGCGGGGAAGGAGACCCAGTACTTC. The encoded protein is CASSPAGKETQYF.